The T cell receptor (beta chain) described here comes from a study of human T cells and chemical hapten exposure. About the research overall: TCR yields differed between samples (mainly from small differences in pooled library volume). Study results and limitations: Counts of TCRs above 1 in 1000 frequency stayed unchanged with DPC sensitization.

Documented time point: healthy volunteer bleed at 6 weeks. Extraction yielded total RNA from whole blood (unfractionated). Details on this clonotype: Antigen unknown.

Germline V lookup: CDR1 MNHNY, CDR2 SVGAGI (reference sequence). V lost 5 bases, J lost 3 bases, and 15 bases stayed unmatched. The CDR3 sequence is 17 residues long. The library tagged individual cDNA molecules with unique molecular identifiers. In the source study's methods: Counts of TCRs in each sample centred on a median of about 96,000 and extended from approximately 25,000 to 650,000. TCRdb redid the calling of the RACE reads with MiXCR, one entry per CDR3 protein. TCRdb, not the authors, supplied the V and J calls. Among about 65,000 distinct CDR3 sequences listed, roughly 6.6% were seen once.

This clonotype originated in a female donor in good health. Some clones in this sample may be carry-over from other donors' samples. Sequencing input: whole blood. The J gene is TRBJ2-7, the V gene TRBV6-6; 8 nucleotides align to TRBD1. The CDR3 sequence: CASSDSPQGAPGYEQYF. CDR3 nucleotides: TGTGCCAGCAGTGATTCACCCCAGGGGGCGCCTGGCTACGAGCAGTACTTC.